The entry below describes one T cell receptor (beta chain). Its target is unknown. These data belong to a study of CD8 T cells in ankylosing spondylitis. Study-wide results and limits: Past studies reported some motif variants in reactive arthritis synovial fluid and blood. Ankylosing spondylitis blood appeared to carry a characteristic TCR beta motif of several highly homologous variants. Disease-linked clones reportedly showed significant enrichment in matched ankylosing spondylitis synovial fluid.

TCRdb recomputed calls from the 5' RACE reads with MiXCR, one row per CDR3 protein. The sample lists about 36,000 distinct CDR3 sequences, 6% occurring once. This clonotype was obtained from a male donor with ankylosing spondylitis or in good health (not recorded which). The sequenced sample consisted of blood, either unsorted or a sorted T cell fraction (not recorded which).

The CDR3 sequence: CASSRTLEQYF. CDR3 nucleotide sequence: TGTGCCAGCAGCCGGACACTCGAGCAGTACTTC. The chain uses TRBV7-3 and TRBJ2-7, with D tentatively TRBD1 (5 bases). The V and J ends lost 5 bases and 6 bases respectively, with 8 bases between them. The V gene's germline CDR1 is SGHTA and CDR2 FQGTGA. This CDR3 region has 11 residues.